The entry that follows covers one TCR beta chain sequence. Antigen specificity is unknown. This specimen comes from a study of a mutant IDH1 vaccine in newly diagnosed glioma. At the level of the study: In weeks 1, 3, 5, 7, 11, 15, 19 and 23, patients were immunized, eight times in all.

Time point denoted: week 11, during vaccination. The investigators gave 300 ug of mutant IDH1 20-mer peptide in each vaccine dose, together with topical imiquimod. The study's findings and limits: Pseudoprogression apparently lacked any relation to changes in top peripheral T cell clonotypes.

Measured with immunoSEQ multiplex PCR; TCRdb has only the in-frame clones, and not every one. The profile shows under 150,000 clones, under 90% of them singletons. Germline-derived CDR1 and CDR2 are LGHNA and YNFKEQ. Trimming removed 1 base from V and 7 bases from J, with 14 bases in between. The length of the CDR3 is 14 residues. This chain links TRBV4-2 with TRBJ2-7; tentative D call: TRBD2 (6 bases). This clonotype was obtained from a woman between 50 and 59 years old with glioma. This sample comprised PBMCs, obtained from a glioma patient whose treatment included an IDH1 peptide vaccine. The CDR3 sequence: CASSQGLEAREQYF. CDR3 nucleotides: TGTGCCAGCAGCCAAGGACTAGAGGCTAGGGAGCAGTACTTC.